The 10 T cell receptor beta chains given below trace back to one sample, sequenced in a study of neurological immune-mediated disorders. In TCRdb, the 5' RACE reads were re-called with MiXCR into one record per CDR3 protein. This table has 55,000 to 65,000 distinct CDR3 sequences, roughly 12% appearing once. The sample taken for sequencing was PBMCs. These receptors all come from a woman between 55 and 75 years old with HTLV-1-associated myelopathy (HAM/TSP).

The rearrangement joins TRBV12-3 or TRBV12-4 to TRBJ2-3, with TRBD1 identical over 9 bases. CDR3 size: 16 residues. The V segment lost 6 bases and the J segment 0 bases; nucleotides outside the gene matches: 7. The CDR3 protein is CASRHTQGASTDTQYF. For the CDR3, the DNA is TGTGCCAGCAGACACACACAGGGGGCGAGCACAGATACGCAGTATTTT.

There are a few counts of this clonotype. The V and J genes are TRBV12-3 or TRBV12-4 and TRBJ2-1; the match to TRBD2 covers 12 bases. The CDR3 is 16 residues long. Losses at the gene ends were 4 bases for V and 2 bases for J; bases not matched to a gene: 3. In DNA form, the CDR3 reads TGTGCCAGCAGTTCCACTAGCGGGAGGACCTACAATGAGCAGTTCTTC. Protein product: CASSSTSGRTYNEQFF.

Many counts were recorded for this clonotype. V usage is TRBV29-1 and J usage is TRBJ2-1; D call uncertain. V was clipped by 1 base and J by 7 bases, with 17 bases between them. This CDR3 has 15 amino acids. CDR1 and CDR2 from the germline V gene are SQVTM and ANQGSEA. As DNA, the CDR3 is TGCAGCGTTGAAGGTAGCAGCGTACGGACGAATGAGCAGTTCTTC. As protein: CSVEGSSVRTNEQFF.

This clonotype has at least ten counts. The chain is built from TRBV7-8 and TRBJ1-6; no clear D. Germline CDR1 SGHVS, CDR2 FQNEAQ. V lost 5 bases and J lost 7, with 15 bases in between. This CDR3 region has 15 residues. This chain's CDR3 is CASSLRTERNSPLHF. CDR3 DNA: TGTGCCAGCAGCCTCCGGACGGAGAGGAATTCACCCCTCCACTTT.

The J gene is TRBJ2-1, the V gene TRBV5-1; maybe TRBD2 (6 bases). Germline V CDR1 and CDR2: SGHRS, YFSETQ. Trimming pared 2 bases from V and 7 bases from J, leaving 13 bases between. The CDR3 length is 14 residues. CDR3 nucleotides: TGCGCCAGCAGCTTTAGCGGAGTTGCGAATGAGCAGTTCTTC. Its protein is CASSFSGVANEQFF.

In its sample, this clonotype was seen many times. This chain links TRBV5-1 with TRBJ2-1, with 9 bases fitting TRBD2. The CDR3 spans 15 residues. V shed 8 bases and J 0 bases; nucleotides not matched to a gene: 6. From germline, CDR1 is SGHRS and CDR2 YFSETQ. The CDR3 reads CASQFSGSSYNEQFF. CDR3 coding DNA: TGCGCCAGTCAATTTAGCGGGAGCTCCTACAATGAGCAGTTCTTC.

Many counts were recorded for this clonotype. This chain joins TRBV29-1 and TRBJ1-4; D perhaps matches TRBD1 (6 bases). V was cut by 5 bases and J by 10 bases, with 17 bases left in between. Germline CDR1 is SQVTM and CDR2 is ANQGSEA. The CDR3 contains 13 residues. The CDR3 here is CSVTGTAEGKLFF. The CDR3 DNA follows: TGCAGCGTTACAGGGACGGCGGAGGGAAAACTGTTTTTT.

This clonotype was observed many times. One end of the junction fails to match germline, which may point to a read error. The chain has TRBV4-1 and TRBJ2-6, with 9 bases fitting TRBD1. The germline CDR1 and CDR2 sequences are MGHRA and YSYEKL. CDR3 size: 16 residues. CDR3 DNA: TGCGCCAGCAGCAAAGAGACAGGGGGAGGGGCCAACGTCCTGACTTTC. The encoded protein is CASSKETGGGANVLTF.

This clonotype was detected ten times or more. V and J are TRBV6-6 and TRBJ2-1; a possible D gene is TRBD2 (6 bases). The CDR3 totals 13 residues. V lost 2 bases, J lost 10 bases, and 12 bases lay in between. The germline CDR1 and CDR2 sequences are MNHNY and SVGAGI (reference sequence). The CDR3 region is CASSYPGLAEQFF. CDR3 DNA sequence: TGTGCCAGCAGTTACCCCGGTCTAGCGGAGCAGTTCTTC.

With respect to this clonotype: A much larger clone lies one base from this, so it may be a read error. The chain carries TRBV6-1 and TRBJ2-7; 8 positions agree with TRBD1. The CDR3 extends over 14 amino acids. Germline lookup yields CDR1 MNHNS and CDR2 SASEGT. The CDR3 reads CASKDRGYSYEHYF. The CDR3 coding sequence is TGTGCCAGCAAAGACAGGGGCTACTCCTACGAGCATTACTTC.